This T cell receptor (beta chain) emerged from a study of shared clonotypes between healthy human individuals. Concerning this clone: No antigen is known for it.

The length of the CDR3 is 14 residues. Germline CDR1 and CDR2: LGHNA and YNFKEQ. With 4 bases removed from V and 0 bases from J, the gap between germline ends came to 6 bases. Study observations and caveats: Generally, estimated richness proved larger in naive subsets than it did in memory subsets.

Samples underwent the assay at deep level. TCRdb keeps only in-frame clones here, not all; method: immunoSEQ multiplex PCR. This repertoire shows some 2,500,000 clones, less than 95% found once; its top ten account for around 0.35%. This TCR derives from a man aged 18 to 30 in good health. Some clones in this sample may be carry-over from other donors' samples. Sequencing was carried out using naive CD4+ T cells from PBMCs. Subset described: CD45RA+ positively selected. The genes are TRBV4-2 and TRBJ2-2; D not certain. As DNA, the CDR3 is TGTGCCAGCAGCCGCGTAACGAACACCGGGGAGCTGTTTTTT. It translates to CASSRVTNTGELFF.